The rows below give T cell receptor beta chains drawn from one sample of a study of cytomegalovirus exposure and HLA in healthy donors. TCRdb's copy holds only in-frame clones and misses some; the assay was immunoSEQ multiplex PCR. Among 95,000 to 130,000 clones, around 86% were seen once, and the ten largest hold around 4.2%. The sample consisted of PBMCs. These receptors were taken from a woman between 25 and 40 years old in good health and CMV-seronegative. CDR3s include the opening cysteine and the closing phenylalanine or tryptophan.

j_gene,v_gene,CDR3aa
TRBJ2-7,TRBV10-1,CASSATGAHEQYF
TRBJ2-3,TRBV25-1,CASSEASVADTQYF
TRBJ1-3,TRBV27,CASRGQGLGNTIYF
TRBJ2-7,TRBV4-1,CASSQKALAAKPSGIYEQYF
TRBJ1-5,TRBV7-9,CASSLADNQPQHF
TRBJ2-3,TRBV9,CASSFSGSGTDTQYF
TRBJ2-3,TRBV5-1,CASSPSGDWQTDTQYF
TRBJ2-7,TRBV10-3,CAAGQGSYEQYF
TRBJ1-1,TRBV30,CAWSPPTGDTEAFF
TRBJ2-4,TRBV28,CASSLAGLDIQYF
TRBJ1-1,TRBV2,CASSDSDLQANTEAFF
TRBJ2-7,TRBV28,CANSFFGTSPEQYF
TRBJ1-5,TRBV2,CASSEGRAQPQHF
TRBJ2-2,TRBV28,CASAQGTSGTGSGELFF
TRBJ2-5,TRBV7-2,CASRITGSQETQYF
TRBJ1-4,TRBV30,CAWSIEPTNEKLFF
TRBJ2-3,TRBV19,CASSAGSYAPDTQYF
TRBJ1-1,TRBV11-2,CASSPPNRGIYTEAFF
TRBJ2-7,TRBV27,CASSSAGGPYEQYF
TRBJ2-2,TRBV5-1,CASSQSGSTGELFF
TRBJ2-3,TRBV7-9,CASSPRVTSDTQYF
TRBJ2-7,TRBV15,CATSSPGTGSSYEQYF
TRBJ1-6,TRBV5-4,CASSLTVGGGSPLHF
TRBJ1-5,TRBV6-6,CASSSGQGASNQPQHF
TRBJ1-6,TRBV9,CASSVVAEDSPLHF
TRBJ2-3,TRBV28,CASSIPTDTQYF
TRBJ1-1,TRBV15,CATSRGQEETEAFF
TRBJ2-2,TRBV7-9,CASSLAQVAGELFF
TRBJ2-3,TRBV6-1,CASSELAGPTDTQYF
TRBJ1-3,TRBV7-2,CASSLAGTLPSGNTIYF
TRBJ2-1,TRBV5-1,CASSLRQGFDNEQFF
TRBJ1-3,TRBV19,CASSSGQVGRGNTIYF
TRBJ2-2,TRBV7-2,CASSLPGAGELFF
TRBJ1-5,TRBV28,CASSSQGQPQHF
TRBJ1-1,TRBV7-9,CASSLFIAADTEAFF
TRBJ2-1,TRBV27,CASGFRSLPGQGRDEQFF
TRBJ1-3,TRBV28,CASSSRTGGLGGNTIYF
TRBJ2-1,TRBV5-1,CASSLPRTGYNEQFF
TRBJ2-7,TRBV7-8,CASSLVGWEQYF
TRBJ1-5,TRBV4-1,CASSQDQGGALGPQHF
TRBJ2-2,TRBV11-3,CASSSGQGAPTGELFF
TRBJ1-2,TRBV11-2,CASSLTEYNYGYTF
TRBJ2-2,TRBV28,CASSLGLAGGTGELFF
TRBJ2-1,TRBV2,CASSVDSGRRFF
TRBJ2-2,TRBV5-6,CASSHDRGLTGELFF
TRBJ2-3,TRBV29-1,CSVWGTRGGDTQYF
TRBJ2-7,TRBV7-6,CASSLEAAYEQYF
TRBJ2-1,TRBV6-4,CASSAGGTGMDEQFF
TRBJ2-7,TRBV28,CASSLDREWEQYF
TRBJ2-5,TRBV5-1,CASSPQVKETQYF
TRBJ2-3,TRBV7-2,CASSLELLAQNTQYF
TRBJ1-5,TRBV27,CASSLSGGVNQPQHF
TRBJ2-1,TRBV11-2,CASSLARLAGGNEQFF
TRBJ2-1,TRBV9,CASSISGTSGSNEQFF